A few counts support the clone carrying this T cell receptor (beta chain). Its matching antigen is unknown. Ophthalmopathy in the patients scored at least 3 on Clinical Activity Score and at least 4 on NOSPECS grade, lasting under 3 months. Clinical symptoms, serum thyroxine, TRAb, thyroid ultrasound and orbital computed tomography established diagnosis. Amplification of TCR beta CDR3 regions used RNA as the template. RT-PCR in the first round (using the HTBI primer set) targeted the TCR CDR3. TCRdb independently ran MiXCR on the multiplex PCR reads; one entry per CDR3 protein. The sample includes hundreds of thousands of distinct CDR3 sequences, about a sixth of them seen just once. This entry comes from a study of T cells in Graves' hyperthyroidism and ophthalmopathy. The CDR3 length is 14 residues. V was cut by 3 bases and J by 0 bases, with 8 bases left in between. Germline V gene data show CDR1 as ENHRY and CDR2 as SYGVKD.

Study outcomes and limitations: A median around 6.8 months before onset, the model predicted ophthalmopathy.

The material sequenced was blood. The rearrangement joins TRBV10-3 to TRBJ2-5; D is unclear. The receptor was derived from a woman aged 40 to 55 with Graves' ophthalmopathy. The CDR3: CAISEWTDQETQYF. The CDR3 DNA sequence: TGTGCCATCAGTGAATGGACGGACCAAGAGACCCAGTACTTC.